This T cell receptor beta chain was recorded in a study of OX40 agonist ivuxolimab in advanced cancers. Whole-study context: Enrolled patients in dose escalation had cancers that were hepatocellular carcinoma, melanoma, renal cell or head and neck cancer.

V trimming: 1 base; J trimming: 9 bases; junction bases outside the gene matches: 10. Germline loops: CDR1 SGHAT, CDR2 FQNNGV. The CDR3 covers 15 residues. Here immunoSEQ multiplex PCR was the method, and the copy in TCRdb shows in-frame clones only, minus some. The sample lists about 67,000 clones; roughly 80% were seen once. The material sequenced was CD4+ or CD8+ T cells sorted from blood, taken in a trial of the OX40 agonist ivuxolimab. This clonotype originated in an adult with an advanced solid tumor such as melanoma, head and neck, liver or kidney cancer. The chain is built from TRBV11-2 and TRBJ2-7; 9 bases line up with TRBD2. The CDR3 nucleotides are TGTGCCAGCAGCTTAGCATCTAGCGGGATTGCAGGGCAGTACTTC. Amino acid sequence: CASSLASSGIAGQYF.